The present entry profiles one TCR beta chain with its context. No antigen is known for it. One end of the junction fails to match germline, which may point to a read error. CDR3 length: 16 amino acids, cysteine to phenylalanine. Only the CDR3 region is kept as DNA, spanning 48 bases read in frame from base 1. CDR1 MNHEY and CDR2 SMNVEV are derived from the germline V gene (reference sequence). Healthy HIV-negative adults with no recently reported acute infections or vaccinations were included as donors. All donors were Caucasian adults living in Nashville, Tennessee, USA. CD4+ T cells were enriched through magnetic negative selection, after which naive cells were positively selected on CD45RA and the remaining negative fraction served as the memory subset. After blood collection by leukapheresis, PBMCs were isolated using Ficoll-Histopaque density gradient centrifugation and then cryopreserved in the vapor phase of liquid nitrogen. Purity and quantity of every magnetically sorted T cell population were checked by analytical flow cytometry. Each sorted fraction had its genomic DNA isolated and then quantified by UV absorbance on a Nanodrop 2000c.

The data were obtained in a study of shared clonotypes between healthy human individuals (dated by TCRdb to between 2020 and 2021). Describing the broader study: Three men and two women, aged 18 to 49 years, made up the cohort. Leukapheresis yielded between about 0.85 and 9 billion PBMCs per donor. For each donor, three plates each were used for CD4 naive and CD4 memory, two plates were used for CD8 naive, and one plate was used for CD8 memory. To increase sequencing depth and limit assay-specific biases, TCR repertoire library preparation and sequencing were carried out by different laboratories using diverse techniques. To estimate repertoire size and how much clonotype sharing occurs between individuals, the study deeply sequenced the blood TCR repertoires of 5 or 6 healthy adults. General findings and caveats noted by the study authors: Roughly 5.2% of naive CD4, roughly 3.6% of naive CD8, around 2.3% of memory CD4, and about 0.4% of memory CD8 clonotypes were shared across several donors. Only blood was sampled, and tissue TCR repertoires likely differ from those in blood. Pairwise subsampling led to the expectation that sequencing depth would affect the degree of clonotype sharing among donors. Even with the large sequencing depth, rarefaction of the sorted-subset datasets indicated that sequencing was incomplete. Estimated clonotype richness was generally larger for naive than for memory subsets. Because the study included only a small number of donors, the genetic and exposure-history diversity represented was limited. Clonotypes shared by all four sorted-subset donors showed higher generation probabilities than non-shared clonotypes.

Using the deep immunoSEQ assay, TCR CDR3 regions were amplified from genomic DNA by multiplex PCR. Genomic DNA extracted from each cell subset was distributed evenly over all wells of several immunoSEQ 96-well plates, and each plate served as one replicate. Each replicate PCR for sorted subsets received around 200 ng genomic DNA, equal to about 30,000 T cell genomes. The purified libraries were quantified using a Qubit 3.0 fluorometer, sized with a Bioanalyzer 2100, and then quantified again using the KAPA Library Quantification kit. Each immunoSEQ 96-well plate was sequenced on its own single-read 150-cycle Illumina NextSeq 550 flow cell. For the original study's pipeline: The immunoSEQ output contained only junctional sequences without quality scores, so filtering could not match that applied to full-length reads. To assign V/J genes and CDR3, sequences were annotated using PyIR, a Python wrapper for IgBLAST v1.9, with IMGT germline references. Any read was removed if the V/J assignment was weak (E-value above 1e-6), the CDR3 was missing, or the read contained stop codons, out-of-frame junctions, or ambiguous translated residues. V3J clonotypes were defined by identical inferred V gene, J gene, and CDR3 amino acid sequence. Percentage overlap between repertoires was computed as shared unique clonotypes divided by the size of the smaller repertoire. Richness of each repertoire was evaluated using RTK rarefaction, the Chao1 estimator, and Recon v2.1 estimates of unobserved clonotypes. For all TCRbeta clonotypes obtained by the gDNA method from four donors, generation probabilities were computed with OLGA. TCRdb stores this immuneACCESS table with in-frame sequences only. Part of the clones is absent; in the studies checked, under half of the shortfall reflects unresolved V genes, and no reason is known for the rest. Clone size and the V and J calls come from that table; the DNA yielded D and trimming. This sample comprises 2 million or so clones, 95% of them detected only once. The ten top clones hold 0.13% of the sample.

This TCR came from a man younger than 35 in good health. Recombination joined TRBV27 with TRBJ2-7; 12 bases in the junction line up with TRBD1. Sequencing was carried out using naive CD4+ T cells sorted from blood. What the cell subset or site label conveys for this sample: CD45RA+ positively selected. The sequence in DNA is TGTGCCAGCAGGTTATGGGGACAGGGGGCGCCTTACGAGCAGTACTTC. This translates into CASRLWGQGAPYEQYF.